The sequence of this T cell receptor beta chain was determined in a study of blood T cells in healthy people across ages. Sample-barcoded 5' priming and a J-beta primer mix drove a second PCR of roughly 6 to 12 cycles. One entry per CDR3 protein results from TCRdb running MiXCR on the 5' RACE reads. The data contain fewer than 1.5 million distinct CDR3 sequences, around 42% of them singletons. This clonotype came up a few times. V was clipped by 5 bases and J by 7 bases; unmatched bases: 7. This CDR3 spans 14 amino acids. The V gene is TRBV12-3 or TRBV12-4, the J gene TRBJ2-1; 8 bases map to TRBD1. Sequenced input: blood. The TCR comes from a woman aged 18-29 years in good health. The CDR3 reads CASSVGQGANEQFF. DNA of the CDR3: TGTGCCAGCAGTGTGGGGCAGGGGGCGAATGAGCAGTTCTTC.